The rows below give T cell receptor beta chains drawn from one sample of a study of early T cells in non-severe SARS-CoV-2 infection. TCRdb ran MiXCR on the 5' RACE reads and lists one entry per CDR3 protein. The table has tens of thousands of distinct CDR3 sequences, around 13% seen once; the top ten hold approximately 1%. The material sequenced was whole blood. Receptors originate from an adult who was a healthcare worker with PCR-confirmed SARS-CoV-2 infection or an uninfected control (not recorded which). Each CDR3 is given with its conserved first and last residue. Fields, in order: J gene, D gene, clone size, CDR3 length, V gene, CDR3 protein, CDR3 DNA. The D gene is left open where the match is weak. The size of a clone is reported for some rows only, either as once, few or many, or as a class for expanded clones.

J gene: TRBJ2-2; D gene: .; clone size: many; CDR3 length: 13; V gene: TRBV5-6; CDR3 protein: CASRRLVAGELFF; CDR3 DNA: TGTGCCAGCAGACGACTAGTCGCCGGGGAGCTGTTTTTT
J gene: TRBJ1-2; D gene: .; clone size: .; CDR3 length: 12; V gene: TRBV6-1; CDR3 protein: CASSLGTQDFTF; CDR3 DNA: TGTGCCAGCAGTCTTGGGACCCAGGATTTCACCTTC
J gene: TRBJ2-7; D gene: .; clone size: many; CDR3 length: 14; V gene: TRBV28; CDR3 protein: CASSVSGISYEQYF; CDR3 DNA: TGTGCCAGCAGTGTCAGTGGCATTTCCTACGAGCAGTACTTC
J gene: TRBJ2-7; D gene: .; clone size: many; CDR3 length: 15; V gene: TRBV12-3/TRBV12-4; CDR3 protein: CASSFSGSPLGEQYF; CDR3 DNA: TGTGCCAGCAGTTTCTCCGGGAGTCCCCTCGGCGAGCAGTACTTC
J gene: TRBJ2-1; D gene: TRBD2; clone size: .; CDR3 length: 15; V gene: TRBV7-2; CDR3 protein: CASSSSGSRYNEQFF; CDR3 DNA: TGTGCCAGCAGCTCGAGCGGGAGTAGGTACAATGAGCAGTTCTTC
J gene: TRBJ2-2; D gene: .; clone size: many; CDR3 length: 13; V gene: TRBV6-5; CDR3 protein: CASSYSGRGELFF; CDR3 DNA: TGTGCCAGCAGTTACTCGGGACGTGGGGAGCTGTTTTTT
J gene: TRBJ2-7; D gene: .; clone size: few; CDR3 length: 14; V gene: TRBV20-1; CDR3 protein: CSARVRAAAYEQYF; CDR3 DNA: TGCAGTGCTAGAGTTCGGGCAGCCGCCTACGAGCAGTACTTC
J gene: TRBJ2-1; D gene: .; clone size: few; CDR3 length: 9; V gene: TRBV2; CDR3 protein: CARSNEQFF; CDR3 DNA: TGTGCCCGATCGAATGAGCAGTTCTTC
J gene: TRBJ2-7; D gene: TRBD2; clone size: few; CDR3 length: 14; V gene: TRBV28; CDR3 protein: CASSPGTSISEQYF; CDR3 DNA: TGTGCCAGCAGCCCCGGGACTAGCATTTCTGAGCAGTACTTC
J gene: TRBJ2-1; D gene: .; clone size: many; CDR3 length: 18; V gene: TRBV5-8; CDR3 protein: CASSLGSDQILYHNEQFF; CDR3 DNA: TGTGCCAGCAGCTTAGGTAGTGACCAAATTCTATACCACAATGAGCAGTTCTTC
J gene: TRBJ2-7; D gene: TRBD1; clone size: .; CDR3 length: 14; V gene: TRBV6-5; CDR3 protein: CASSPFGTGDEQYF; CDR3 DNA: TGTGCCAGCAGTCCGTTTGGGACAGGGGACGAGCAGTACTTC
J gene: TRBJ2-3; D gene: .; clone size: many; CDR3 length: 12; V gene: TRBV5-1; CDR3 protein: CASSLEGSAQYF; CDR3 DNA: TGCGCCAGCAGCTTGGAAGGGTCTGCGCAGTATTTT
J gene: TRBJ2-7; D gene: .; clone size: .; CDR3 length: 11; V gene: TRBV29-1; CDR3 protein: CSVEQSYEQYF; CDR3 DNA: TGCAGCGTTGAACAGTCCTACGAGCAGTACTTC
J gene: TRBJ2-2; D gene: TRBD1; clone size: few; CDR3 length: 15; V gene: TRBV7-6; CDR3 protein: CASSSGQGNTGELFF; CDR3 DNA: TGTGCCAGCAGCTCGGGACAGGGAAACACCGGGGAGCTGTTTTTT
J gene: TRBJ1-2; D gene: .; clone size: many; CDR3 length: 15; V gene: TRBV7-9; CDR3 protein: CASSFLLGVDYGYTF; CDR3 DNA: TGTGCCAGCAGCTTTCTATTGGGGGTCGACTATGGCTACACCTTC
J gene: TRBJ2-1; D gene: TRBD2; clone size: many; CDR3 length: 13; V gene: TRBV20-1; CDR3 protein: CSAGVAGGEEQFF; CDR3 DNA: TGCAGTGCGGGGGTAGCGGGAGGGGAGGAGCAGTTCTTC
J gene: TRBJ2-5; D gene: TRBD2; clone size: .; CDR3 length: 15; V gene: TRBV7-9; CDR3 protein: CASSRRAGLVETQYF; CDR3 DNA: TGTGCCAGCAGCCGCAGGGCCGGACTAGTGGAGACCCAGTACTTC
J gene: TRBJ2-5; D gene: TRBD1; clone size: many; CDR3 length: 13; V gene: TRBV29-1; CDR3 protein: CSVRGQGEETQYF; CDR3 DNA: TGCAGCGTCAGGGGGCAGGGTGAAGAGACCCAGTACTTC
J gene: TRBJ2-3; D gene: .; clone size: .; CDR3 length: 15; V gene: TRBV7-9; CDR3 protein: CASSLQQGGADTQYF; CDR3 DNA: TGTGCCAGCAGCTTACAACAGGGTGGTGCAGATACGCAGTATTTT
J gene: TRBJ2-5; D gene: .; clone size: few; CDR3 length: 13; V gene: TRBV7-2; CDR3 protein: CASSKGDLATQYF; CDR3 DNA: TGTGCCAGCAGCAAAGGAGACTTGGCGACCCAGTACTTC
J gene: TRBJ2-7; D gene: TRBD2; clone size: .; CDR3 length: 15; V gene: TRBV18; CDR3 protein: CASSPLAGATYEQYF; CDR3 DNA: TGTGCCAGCTCACCACTAGCGGGGGCAACCTACGAGCAGTACTTC
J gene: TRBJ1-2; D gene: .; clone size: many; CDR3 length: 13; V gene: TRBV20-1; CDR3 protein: CSARDHGVQGYTF; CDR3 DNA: TGCAGTGCTAGAGATCACGGCGTCCAAGGCTACACCTTC